This T cell receptor beta chain was captured by sequencing in a study of T cells in localized non-small cell lung cancer. Study conclusions and caveats: Heterogeneity remains possible because sequencing was limited to only one tumor region.

Profiling relied on immunoSEQ multiplex PCR, and the TCRdb table lists in-frame clones only, not all of them. The sample lists tens of thousands of clones, about 90% occurring once. Turning to this clone: Its target is unknown.

The CDR3 is made up of 15 amino acids. Germline CDR1 and CDR2: MDHEN and SYDVKM. V dropped 4 bases and J dropped 4 bases, with 16 bases sitting between them. This clonotype was obtained from a man between 40 and 69 years old with stage I squamous cell lung carcinoma. The gene calls are TRBV28 and TRBJ2-5, with D maybe TRBD2 (5 bases). The material was peripheral blood, obtained before any cancer treatment. The CDR3 here is CASSYRPRDGETQYF. Here the CDR3 DNA reads TGTGCCAGCAGTTACCGCCCGAGGGATGGAGAGACCCAGTACTTC.